This T cell receptor (beta chain) is drawn from a study of lymphopenia after photon versus proton radiotherapy. Sequencing was performed with immunoSEQ multiplex PCR; in TCRdb, only in-frame clones are kept and a portion is missing. Here the sample spans about 160,000 clones, 80% to 90% being singletons. The ends lost 0 bases at V and 3 bases at J; junction bases unmatched: 6. Germline V gives CDR1 LGHNA, CDR2 YSLEER. The CDR3 length is 16 residues. This receptor was taken from a man aged 45-65 years with gastric cancer. The gene calls are TRBV4-3 and TRBJ2-7, with 9 nucleotides matching TRBD2. The sample in question was peripheral blood, obtained from a patient treated with photon-based radiotherapy. The CDR3 DNA reads TGCGCCAGCAGCCAAGACGGGTCTAGCGGGATCTACGAGCAGTACTTC. Protein: CASSQDGSSGIYEQYF.